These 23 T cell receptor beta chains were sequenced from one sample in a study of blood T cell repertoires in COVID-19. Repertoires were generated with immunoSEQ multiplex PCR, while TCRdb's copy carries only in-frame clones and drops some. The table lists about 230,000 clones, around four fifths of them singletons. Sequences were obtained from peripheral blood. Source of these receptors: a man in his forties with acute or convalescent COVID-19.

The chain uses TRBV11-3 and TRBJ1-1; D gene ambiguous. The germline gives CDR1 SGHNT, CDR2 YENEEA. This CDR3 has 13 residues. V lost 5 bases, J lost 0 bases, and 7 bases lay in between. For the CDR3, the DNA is TGTGCCAGCAGCCTCCACATGAACACTGAAGCTTTCTTT. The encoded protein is CASSLHMNTEAFF.

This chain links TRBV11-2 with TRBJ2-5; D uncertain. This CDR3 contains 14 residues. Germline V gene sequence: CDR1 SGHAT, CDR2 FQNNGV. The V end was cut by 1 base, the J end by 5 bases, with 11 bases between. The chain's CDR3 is CASSLGSSPETQYF. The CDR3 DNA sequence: TGTGCCAGCAGCTTAGGAAGTAGCCCGGAGACCCAGTACTTC.

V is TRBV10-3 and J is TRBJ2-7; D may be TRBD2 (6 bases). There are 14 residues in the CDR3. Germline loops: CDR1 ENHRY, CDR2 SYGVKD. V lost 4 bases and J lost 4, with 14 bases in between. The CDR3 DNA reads TGTGCCATCAGTGGGTCCGGGAGTGGTTACGAGCAGTACTTC. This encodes CAISGSGSGYEQYF.

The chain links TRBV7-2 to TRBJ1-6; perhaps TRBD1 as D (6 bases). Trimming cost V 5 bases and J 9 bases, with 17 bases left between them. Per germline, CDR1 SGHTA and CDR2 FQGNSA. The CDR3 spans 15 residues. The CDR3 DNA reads TGTGCCAGCAGCCCGAGGACAGCTGATATTTCACCCCTCCACTTT. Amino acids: CASSPRTADISPLHF.

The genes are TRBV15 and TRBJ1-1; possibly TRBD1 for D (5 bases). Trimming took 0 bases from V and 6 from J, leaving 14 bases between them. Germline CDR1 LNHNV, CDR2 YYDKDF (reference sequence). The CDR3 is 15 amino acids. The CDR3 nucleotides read TGTGCCACCAGCAGAGATAAATCGGGGGTCCCTGAAGCTTTCTTT. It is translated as CATSRDKSGVPEAFF. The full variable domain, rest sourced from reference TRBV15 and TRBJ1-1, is DAMVIQNPRYQVTQFGKPVTLSCSQTLNHNVMYWYQQKSSQAPKLLFHYYDKDFNNEADTPDNFQSRRPNTSFCFLDIRSPGLGDTAMYLCATSRDKSGVPEAFFGQGTRLTVV.

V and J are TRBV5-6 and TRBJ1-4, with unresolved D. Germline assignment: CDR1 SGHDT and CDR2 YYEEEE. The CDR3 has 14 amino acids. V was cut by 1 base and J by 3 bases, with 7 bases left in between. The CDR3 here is CASSLTASNEKLFF. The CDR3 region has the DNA TGTGCCAGCAGCTTGACAGCTTCTAATGAAAAACTGTTTTTT.

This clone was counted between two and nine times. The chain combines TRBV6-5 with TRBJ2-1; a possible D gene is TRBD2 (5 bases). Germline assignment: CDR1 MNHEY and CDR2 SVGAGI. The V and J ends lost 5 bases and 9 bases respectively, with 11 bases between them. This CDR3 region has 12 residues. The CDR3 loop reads CASSILSGEQFF. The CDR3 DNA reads TGTGCCAGCAGTATCCTAAGCGGTGAGCAGTTCTTC.

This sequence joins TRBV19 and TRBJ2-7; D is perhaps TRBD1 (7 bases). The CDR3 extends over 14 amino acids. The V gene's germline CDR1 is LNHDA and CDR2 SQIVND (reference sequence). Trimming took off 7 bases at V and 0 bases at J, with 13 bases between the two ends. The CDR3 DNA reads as TGTGCCAGTACGCCAGGGGGGAGCTCCTACGAGCAGTACTTC. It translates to CASTPGGSSYEQYF.

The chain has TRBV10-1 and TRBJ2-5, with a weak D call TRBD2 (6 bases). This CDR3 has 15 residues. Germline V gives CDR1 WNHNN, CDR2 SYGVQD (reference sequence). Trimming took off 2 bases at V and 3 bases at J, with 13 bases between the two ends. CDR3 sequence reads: CASSEAGLGKETQYF. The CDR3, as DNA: TGCGCCAGCAGTGAGGCGGGACTGGGGAAAGAGACCCAGTACTTC.

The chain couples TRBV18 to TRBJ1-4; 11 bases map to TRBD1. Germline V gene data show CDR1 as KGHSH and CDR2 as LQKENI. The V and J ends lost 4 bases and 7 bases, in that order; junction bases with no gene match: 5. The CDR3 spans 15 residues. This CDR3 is CASSQDRGRGEKLFF. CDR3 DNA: TGTGCCAGCTCACAGGACAGGGGGCGAGGTGAAAAACTGTTTTTT.

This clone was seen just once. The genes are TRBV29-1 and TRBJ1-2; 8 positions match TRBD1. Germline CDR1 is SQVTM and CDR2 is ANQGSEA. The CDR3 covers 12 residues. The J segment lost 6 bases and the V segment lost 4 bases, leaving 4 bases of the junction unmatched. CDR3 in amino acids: CSVGGQGHGYTF. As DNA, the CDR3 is TGCAGCGTTGGCGGACAGGGCCATGGCTACACCTTC.

CDR3 loop: CATSREGLANTGELFF. CDR3 nucleotides: TGTGCCACCAGCAGGGAGGGACTAGCGAACACCGGGGAGCTGTTTTTT. The chain couples TRBV15 to TRBJ2-2, with TRBD2 matching over 8 bases. The CDR3 has 16 residues. CDR1 is LNHNV, CDR2 YYDKDF, per germline (reference sequence). The trim removed 3 bases at V and 0 bases at J, leaving 3 bases unmatched.

CDR3 protein: CASSIPGLAGGVDTQYF. CDR3 nucleotides: TGTGCCAGTAGTATCCCGGGACTAGCGGGAGGGGTAGATACGCAGTATTTT. The chain recombines TRBV19 with TRBJ2-3; 16 nucleotides match TRBD2. The CDR3 extends over 17 amino acids. Germline V gene lookup returns CDR1 LNHDA and CDR2 SQIVND (reference sequence). J lost 5 bases, V lost 3 bases, and 5 bases had no gene match.

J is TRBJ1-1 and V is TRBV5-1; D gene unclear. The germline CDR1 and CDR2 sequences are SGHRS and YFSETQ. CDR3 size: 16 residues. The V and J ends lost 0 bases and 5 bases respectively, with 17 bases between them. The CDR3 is CASSLGEDRVGTEAFF. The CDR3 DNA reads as TGCGCCAGCAGCTTGGGGGAGGATAGGGTGGGGACTGAAGCTTTCTTT.

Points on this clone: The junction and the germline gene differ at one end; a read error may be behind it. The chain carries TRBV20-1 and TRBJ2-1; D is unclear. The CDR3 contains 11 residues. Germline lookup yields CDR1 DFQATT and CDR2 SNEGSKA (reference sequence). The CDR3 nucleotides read TGCAGTGCTAGTAACTACGATGAGCAGTTCTTC. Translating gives CSASNYDEQFF.

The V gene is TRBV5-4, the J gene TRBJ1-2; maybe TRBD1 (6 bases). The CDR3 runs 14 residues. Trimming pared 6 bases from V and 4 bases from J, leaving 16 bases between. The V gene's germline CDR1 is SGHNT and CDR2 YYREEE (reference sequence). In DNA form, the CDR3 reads TGTGCCAGCAACCACGCCGGGACAATCTATGGCTACACCTTC. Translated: CASNHAGTIYGYTF.

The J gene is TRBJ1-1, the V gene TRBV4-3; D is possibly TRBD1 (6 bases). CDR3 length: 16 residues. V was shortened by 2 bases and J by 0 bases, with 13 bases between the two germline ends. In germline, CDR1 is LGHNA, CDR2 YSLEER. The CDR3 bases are TGCGCCAGCAGCCAACCGGGACACAATATGAACACTGAAGCTTTCTTT. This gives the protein CASSQPGHNMNTEAFF.

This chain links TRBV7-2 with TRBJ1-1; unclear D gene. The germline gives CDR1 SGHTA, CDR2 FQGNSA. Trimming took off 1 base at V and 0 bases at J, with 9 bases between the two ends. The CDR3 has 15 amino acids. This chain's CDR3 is CASSLGGDMNTEAFF. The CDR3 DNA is TGTGCCAGCAGCTTAGGGGGAGACATGAACACTGAAGCTTTCTTT.

The CDR3 loop is CSFSGSSYNEQFF. In nucleotides, the CDR3 is TGCAGCTTTAGCGGGAGTTCCTACAATGAGCAGTTCTTC. The chain has TRBV29-1 and TRBJ2-1, with 9 nucleotides matching TRBD2. CDR1 is SQVTM, CDR2 ANQGSEA, per germline. The CDR3 is 13 residues long. J lost 1 base, V lost 8 bases, and 3 bases had no gene match.

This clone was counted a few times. The CDR3 here is CAWSVQSYEQYF. Here the CDR3 DNA reads TGTGCCTGGAGTGTACAATCTTACGAGCAGTACTTC. The rearrangement uses TRBV30 and TRBJ2-7; D uncertain. The CDR3 has 12 amino acids. Germline CDR1 and CDR2: GTSNPN and SVGIG (reference sequence). V was pared by 0 bases and J by 4 bases, with 7 bases between.

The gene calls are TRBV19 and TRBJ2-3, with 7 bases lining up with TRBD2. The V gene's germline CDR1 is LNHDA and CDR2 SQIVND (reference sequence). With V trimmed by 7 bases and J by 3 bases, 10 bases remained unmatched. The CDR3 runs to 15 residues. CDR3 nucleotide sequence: TGTGCCAGTATGAGGACTAGTCAGGTGACAGATACGCAGTATTTT. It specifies CASMRTSQVTDTQYF.

The CDR3 sequence: CASSLDMYSNQPQHF. CDR3 bases: TGTGCCAGCAGTCTCGACATGTATAGCAATCAGCCCCAGCATTTT. The rearrangement joins TRBV6-2 or TRBV6-3 to TRBJ1-5; no definite D call. The CDR3 runs to 15 residues. The V gene lost 5 bases and the J gene lost 0 bases, with 11 bases spanning the gap. CDR1 is MNHEY and CDR2 is SVGEGT in the germline V gene.

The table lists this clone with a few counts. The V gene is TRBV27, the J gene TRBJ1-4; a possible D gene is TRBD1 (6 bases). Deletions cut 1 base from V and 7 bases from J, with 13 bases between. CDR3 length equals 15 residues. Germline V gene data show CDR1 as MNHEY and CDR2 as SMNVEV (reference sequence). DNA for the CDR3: TGTGCCAGCAGTTTATGGGGGGGCGATGGTGAAAAACTGTTTTTT. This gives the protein CASSLWGGDGEKLFF.